This T cell receptor beta chain was retrieved from a study of neurological immune-mediated disorders. Regarding the study as a whole: Expansion of TCR clones was greatest in HTLV-1-associated myelopathy and smallest in multiple sclerosis, where it fell below that of healthy controls.

CDR3 length: 15 residues. The V end lost 7 bases, the J end lost 1 base, and 13 bases lay between the germline ends. Germline V gene data show CDR1 as SNHLY and CDR2 as FYNNEI. This clonotype was observed a handful of times. The antigen remains unidentified. Synthesis of cDNA used 5'RACE (with 10-nucleotide random UMIs). TCRdb passed the 5' RACE reads through MiXCR, listing each CDR3 protein once. The table includes around 64,000 distinct CDR3 sequences, roughly 12% detected once. The chain recombines TRBV2 with TRBJ2-2; D is ambiguous. Sequencing was carried out using PBMCs. This sequence was found in a woman aged 55-69 years with HTLV-1-associated myelopathy (HAM/TSP). The CDR3 region is CASTVLPRNTGELFF. In nucleotides, the CDR3 is TGTGCCAGCACCGTATTACCCAGGAACACCGGGGAGCTGTTTTTT.